This T cell receptor (beta chain) was retrieved from a study of T-cell reconstitution after alpha-beta-depleted transplantation in children. Molecular barcoding with unique molecular identifiers was used for the TCRbeta library. TCRdb recomputed calls from the PCR reads with MiXCR, one row per CDR3 protein. The sample comprises 700,000 to 850,000 distinct CDR3 sequences, around 15% of which are singletons, and approximately 4.5% rests with the top ten. V lost 5 bases to trimming and J lost 4 bases; unmatched junction nucleotides: 6. The CDR3 sequence is 14 residues long. Germline V gene lookup returns CDR1 KGHDR and CDR2 SFDVKD. This clonotype was recorded a few times.

Sequencing used PBMCs, mostly from graft donor cells, obtained 360 days after TCRalphabeta/CD19-depleted stem cell transplant. This receptor was obtained from a male patient between 5 and 17 years old who had a stem cell transplant for acute lymphoblastic leukemia, so the T cells may come from the graft donor. This sequence joins TRBV24-1 and TRBJ2-5, with 7 bases identical to TRBD2. As DNA, the CDR3 is TGTGCCACCAGTGCGAAGGGGAGGGGAGAGACCCAGTACTTC. Protein product: CATSAKGRGETQYF.